Listed below are T cell receptor beta chains from one sample, sequenced in a study of T cell clones after liver transplantation. Assay: immunoSEQ multiplex PCR; the TCRdb copy retains only in-frame clones and omits some. The table shows tens of thousands of clones, with about 70% occurring only once. The specimen comprised CD4+ T cells from blood, sampled at the 22-month timepoint. The receptors derive from a human patient who received a liver transplant. Among the T cells, some may be from the graft donor. Both conserved end residues are part of each CDR3. Each record gives: J gene, V gene, CDR3 protein.

TRBJ1-2 TRBV28 CASRPLRQGGTRGYTF
TRBJ2-7 TRBV6-1 CASSLRDWDYEQYF
TRBJ1-2 TRBV25-1 CASSADFNYGYTF
TRBJ2-2 TRBV7-9 CASSSASGGPTGELFF
TRBJ1-5 TRBV28 CASKRAGGGQPQHF
TRBJ2-3 TRBV2 CASNRDRTDTQYF
TRBJ2-4 TRBV6-1 CASSEVRGGKNIQYF
TRBJ1-5 TRBV19 CASGPDKQPQHF
TRBJ2-7 TRBV19 CASSYQGGYEQYF
TRBJ2-2 TRBV2 CASSQIKWEQTIDTGELFF
TRBJ1-2 TRBV10-2 CASSDRRGSVYGYTF
TRBJ1-5 TRBV28 CASTIKPYSNQPQHF
TRBJ1-4 TRBV4-1 CASSQTGGRSEKLFF
TRBJ1-1 TRBV7-9 CASMDTGSNTEAFF
TRBJ2-1 TRBV6-5 CASSYYGGYNEQFF
TRBJ1-4 TRBV19 CASKARGQATNEKLFF
TRBJ2-3 TRBV2 CASRPGQLTDTQYF
TRBJ2-7 TRBV27 CASRPGGSYEQYF
TRBJ1-4 TRBV6-1 CASTDRGRGKLFF
TRBJ2-2 TRBV27 CASSYVATGELFF
TRBJ2-3 TRBV27 CASRSGGMADTQYF
TRBJ2-2 TRBV11-2 CASSTEPGYTGELFF
TRBJ1-5 TRBV7-6 CASSLERTDSNQPQHF
TRBJ2-7 TRBV12-2 CASRLRRPNGGPLSYEQYF
TRBJ2-7 TRBV4-1 CASSQELAGAKEQYF
TRBJ2-1 TRBV7-3 CASSDVAGGASQFF
TRBJ1-3 TRBV6-6 CASSFTSSGNTIYF
TRBJ1-2 TRBV7-2 CASSPDGNYGYTF
TRBJ2-3 TRBV2 CASSELGTSGGSTDTQYF
TRBJ2-7 TRBV23-1 CASSQFRPDRIAYEQYF
TRBJ1-5 TRBV4-1 CASSRLGLGQPQHF
TRBJ2-1 TRBV11-3 CASSLGEEQFF
TRBJ2-6 TRBV5-8 CASSLITPGANVLTF
TRBJ2-7 TRBV7-9 CASSLEAYEQYF
TRBJ1-6 TRBV5-1 CASSLSVSYNSPLHF
TRBJ2-2 TRBV7-2 CASSLRQGGHTGELFF
TRBJ1-4 TRBV28 CASSSLGQTNEKLFF
TRBJ2-2 TRBV7-9 CASSWQGDTGELFF
TRBJ1-4 TRBV7-9 CASSWDVEKLFF
TRBJ2-1 TRBV7-2 CASSLERQGEQFF
TRBJ1-5 TRBV6-5 CASRSGTGNQPQHF
TRBJ1-1 TRBV7-2 CASSPLANTEAFF
TRBJ1-6 TRBV6-5 CASSGRQGGNSPLHF
TRBJ1-4 TRBV11-2 CASSGGGVFEEKLFF
TRBJ2-1 TRBV5-7 CASSTGGINEQFF
TRBJ2-1 TRBV28 CASSFSGNIYNEQFF
TRBJ2-2 TRBV27 CASSLGQGKGTGELFF
TRBJ1-6 TRBV2 CASSETGTGQNSPLHF
TRBJ1-6 TRBV2 CASSPMELTDSPLHF
TRBJ1-1 TRBV7-8 CASSFNRQLNTEAFF
TRBJ2-3 TRBV7-3 CASSLLAGGTDTQYF
TRBJ1-2 TRBV6-5 CASSFTQAFYGYTF
TRBJ2-7 TRBV10-1 CASSEGGQGNEQYF
TRBJ2-6 TRBV7-3 CASSPYQASGANVLTF
TRBJ2-1 TRBV9 CASPPRGSLNEQFF